The 32 T cell receptor beta chains below all came from one sample that was sequenced in a study of T cells in localized non-small cell lung cancer. Profiling relied on immunoSEQ multiplex PCR, and the TCRdb table lists in-frame clones only, not all of them. Seen here are about 760 clones, around 25% observed once, and the top ten hold about a sixth. The sequencing here drew on lung tumor tissue, taken before any cancer treatment. The receptors come from a male donor aged 60 or over with stage III squamous cell lung carcinoma.

The V call is TRBV15, the J call TRBJ1-2; maybe TRBD1 (5 bases). Per germline, CDR1 LNHNV and CDR2 YYDKDF (reference sequence). The CDR3 runs 15 residues. V lost 4 bases to trimming and J lost 0 bases, with 12 bases between them. CDR3 bases: TGTGCCACCAGCACGTGGGTGACAGCTAACTATGGCTACACCTTC. Translating gives CATSTWVTANYGYTF.

The sample holds a few counts of this clone. V gene TRBV4-1 combines with J gene TRBJ2-1, with D possibly TRBD2 on 5 matching bases. The CDR3 is made up of 15 amino acids. V was clipped by 1 base and J by 6 bases, with 13 bases between them. Germline CDR1 MGHRA, CDR2 YSYEKL. CDR3 sequence: CASSQAGGRANEQFF. The CDR3 coding sequence is TGCGCCAGCAGCCAAGCGGGCGGGCGGGCCAATGAGCAGTTCTTC.

This clone was detected a few times. This chain uses TRBV7-6 with TRBJ2-3, with TRBD2 matching over 9 bases. V lost 2 bases and J lost 6; bases outside the gene matches: 9. CDR1 SGHVS and CDR2 FNYEAQ come from the germline V gene. The CDR3 has 16 amino acids. The CDR3 coding sequence is TGTGCCAGCAGCTTATGGCCTAGCGGGGCATGGGATACGCAGTATTTT. Its translation: CASSLWPSGAWDTQYF. The full variable domain, in which reference TRBV7-6 and TRBJ2-3 provide the parts outside the CDR3, is GAGVSQSPRYKVTKRGQDVALRCDPISGHVSLYWYRQALGQGPEFLTYFNYEAQQDKSGLPNDRFSAERPEGSISTLTIQRTEQRDSAMYRCASSLWPSGAWDTQYFGPGTRLTVL.

This clone was seen only a few times. The V call is TRBV7-5, the J call TRBJ2-7; TRBD1, the D gene given by the table, was not confirmed from the DNA. TRBV7-5 is classified as a pseudogene. CDR3 length: 15 amino acids. The chain's CDR3 is CASSFPGQGVYEQYF. CDR3 nucleotides: TGTGCCAGCAGCTTTCCGGGACAGGGGGTCTACGAGCAGTACTTC.

This clone was counted only a few times. The rearrangement joins TRBV11-3 to TRBJ2-7, with 9 bases aligning to TRBD1. The V segment lost 5 bases and the J segment 3 bases; nucleotides outside the gene matches: 8. Germline-derived CDR1 and CDR2 are SGHNT and YENEEA. This CDR3 is built from 15 residues. The CDR3 sequence: CASSIGTGSLYEQYF. The CDR3 DNA follows: TGTGCCAGCAGCATAGGGACAGGGTCACTCTACGAGCAGTACTTC.

The CDR3 here is CAARRRDSYEQYF. DNA of the CDR3: TGTGCCGCACGAAGAAGGGACTCCTACGAGCAGTACTTC. The chain joins TRBV9 to TRBJ2-7; D uncertain. The V and J ends lost 10 bases and 0 bases respectively, with 14 bases between them. Per germline, CDR1 SGDLS and CDR2 YYNGEE. The length of the CDR3 is 13 residues.

V usage is TRBV5-1 and J usage is TRBJ1-1; D unresolved. Trimming removed 4 bases from V and 4 bases from J, with 14 bases in between. The CDR3 covers 14 residues. The germline gives CDR1 SGHRS, CDR2 YFSETQ. CDR3 region: CASSDTVGSTEAFF. In DNA, the CDR3 is TGCGCCAGCAGCGATACAGTGGGGTCCACTGAAGCTTTCTTT.

This clone qualifies as large (0.1 to 1%). The J gene is TRBJ1-1, the V gene TRBV30; possibly TRBD1 for D (5 bases). Germline CDR1 GTSNPN, CDR2 SVGIG (reference sequence). The ends were cut back, 2 bases at V and 0 bases at J, with 16 bases in the middle. This CDR3 spans 16 amino acids. In nucleotides, the CDR3 is TGTGCCTGGAGTCCCTCGTGGGGGTTGATGAACACTGAAGCTTTCTTT. This sequence encodes CAWSPSWGLMNTEAFF.

This clone is deemed medium-sized. V usage is TRBV11-3 and J usage is TRBJ2-5; 11 positions match TRBD2. The length of the CDR3 is 15 residues. Germline V gene data show CDR1 as SGHNT and CDR2 as YENEEA. The V and J ends lost 6 bases and 4 bases, in that order; junction bases with no gene match: 7. The CDR3 here is CASRMTSGEGETQYF. The DNA for the CDR3 is TGTGCCAGCAGGATGACTAGCGGGGAGGGAGAGACCCAGTACTTC.

The CDR3 spells CASSTRDLLYEQYF. The CDR3, as DNA: TGTGCCAGCAGCACCCGGGACCTTCTTTACGAGCAGTACTTC. The genes are TRBV11-3 and TRBJ2-7; D may correspond to TRBD1 or TRBD2 (5 bases each). The CDR3 is 14 amino acids. The germline V gene has CDR1 SGHNT and CDR2 YENEEA. The V and J ends lost 5 bases and 4 bases respectively, with 15 bases between them. Using reference TRBV11-3 and TRBJ2-7 for the parts outside the CDR3, the full variable domain is EAGVVQSPRYKIIEKKQPVAFWCNPISGHNTLYWYLQNLGQGPELLIRYENEEAVDDSQLPKDRFSAERLKGVDSTLKIQPAELGDSAVYLCASSTRDLLYEQYFGPGTRLTVT.

J is TRBJ1-3 and V is TRBV5-1; D is possibly TRBD1 (5 bases). The V end lost 1 base, the J end lost 3 bases, and 17 bases lay between the germline ends. The CDR3 sequence is 17 residues long. Per the germline V gene, CDR1 is SGHRS and CDR2 is YFSETQ. CDR3 sequence reads: CASSLNLPGTYGNTIYF. The CDR3 DNA reads TGCGCCAGCAGCTTGAATCTCCCAGGGACTTATGGAAACACCATATATTTT.

The chain links TRBV11-3 to TRBJ1-6; a possible D gene is TRBD1 (5 bases). The CDR3 runs to 14 residues. V gave up 7 bases and J gave up 4 bases, with 11 bases separating them. CDR1 is SGHNT, CDR2 YENEEA, per germline. CDR3 nucleotides: TGTGCCAGCAACCCAGGGTTATATAATTCACCCCTCCACTTT. Protein product: CASNPGLYNSPLHF.

V gene TRBV18 combines with J gene TRBJ1-5; TRBD1 matches at 8 bases. Trimming at V came to 2 bases and at J to 2 bases, leaving 2 bases not matched to a gene. This CDR3 is built from 15 residues. The germline V gene has CDR1 KGHSH and CDR2 LQKENI. The CDR3 DNA is TGTGCCAGCTCACCAGACAGGGGCGGCAATCAGCCCCAGCATTTT. Translated: CASSPDRGGNQPQHF. The variable domain in full, with the rest retrieved from reference TRBV18 and TRBJ1-5, is NAGVMQNPRHLVRRRGQEARLRCSPMKGHSHVYWYRQLPEEGLKFMVYLQKENIIDESGMPKERFSAEFPKEGPSILRIQQVVRGDSAAYFCASSPDRGGNQPQHFGDGTRLSIL.

This chain uses TRBV11-3 with TRBJ2-7, with 9 bases aligning to TRBD2. V shed 4 bases and J 0 bases; nucleotides not matched to a gene: 10. The CDR3 has 17 residues. Germline V CDR1 and CDR2: SGHNT, YENEEA. The chain's CDR3 is CASSSLTSGLYSYEQYF. In nucleotides, the CDR3 is TGTGCCAGCAGCTCCTTAACTAGCGGGCTGTACTCCTACGAGCAGTACTTC.

The CDR3: CSVEVRRQEQFF. The CDR3 DNA reads TGCAGCGTTGAGGTCAGGCGGCAAGAGCAGTTCTTC. The chain joins TRBV29-1 to TRBJ2-1; D is uncertain. This CDR3 comprises 12 residues. V was cut by 3 bases and J by 10 bases, with 13 bases left in between. Germline-derived CDR1 and CDR2 are SQVTM and ANQGSEA.

Regarding this clone: The junction departs from the called germline gene at one end, perhaps through a read error. This chain links TRBV6-8 with TRBJ2-7; TRBD1 might be the D (6 bases). The length of the CDR3 is 14 residues. CDR1 MNHGY and CDR2 SAAAGT come from the germline V gene. For the CDR3, the DNA is TGTGCCATCAGTGCCCCAGGGGCCGACTACGAGCAGTACTTC. Residues: CAISAPGADYEQYF.

This clone turned up a few times. The chain has TRBV11-3 and TRBJ1-1, with 8 bases fitting TRBD1. This CDR3 region has 15 residues. CDR1 is SGHNT, CDR2 YENEEA, per germline. J lost 2 bases, V lost 4 bases, and 6 bases had no gene match. CDR3 in amino acids: CASSSRTGTNTEAFF. Written as DNA, the CDR3 is TGTGCCAGCAGCTCGAGGACAGGGACCAACACTGAAGCTTTCTTT. The full variable domain, with the rest looked up from reference TRBV11-3 and TRBJ1-1, is EAGVVQSPRYKIIEKKQPVAFWCNPISGHNTLYWYLQNLGQGPELLIRYENEEAVDDSQLPKDRFSAERLKGVDSTLKIQPAELGDSAVYLCASSSRTGTNTEAFFGQGTRLTVV.

This clone is termed large. This chain links TRBV19 with TRBJ1-1, with D possibly TRBD1 on 5 matching bases. Germline V CDR1 and CDR2: LNHDA, SQIVND (reference sequence). This CDR3 spans 16 amino acids. V was cut by 3 bases and J by 3 bases, with 17 bases left in between. This CDR3 reads CASSMTVVISYTEAFF. Here the CDR3 DNA reads TGTGCCAGTAGTATGACAGTCGTGATTAGTTACACTGAAGCTTTCTTT.

The V call is TRBV11-3, the J call TRBJ2-7; D remains unclear. Germline lookup yields CDR1 SGHNT and CDR2 YENEEA. This CDR3 has 16 residues. Deletions cut 3 bases from V and 0 bases from J, with 15 bases between. Written as DNA, the CDR3 is TGTGCCAGCAGCTTGTACGCAAGCACGGACTCCTACGAGCAGTACTTC. Translating gives CASSLYASTDSYEQYF.

In its sample, this clone is medium-sized (0.01 to 0.1%). The V call is TRBV11-3, the J call TRBJ2-3; 8 bases are shared with TRBD2. The length of the CDR3 is 16 residues. Germline V gives CDR1 SGHNT, CDR2 YENEEA. J lost 2 bases, V lost 3 bases, and 7 bases had no gene match. The CDR3 region has the DNA TGTGCCAGCAGCTTTCGGGCGGGGGGCTTCACAGATACGCAGTATTTT. The encoded protein is CASSFRAGGFTDTQYF.

This clone was counted only a few times. The chain links TRBV9 to TRBJ2-2; 9 nucleotides line up with TRBD1. V was pared by 9 bases and J by 10 bases, with 10 bases of the junction left unmatched. CDR3 length equals 13 residues. CDR1 is SGDLS, CDR2 YYNGEE, per germline. CDR3 loop: CATGTGPSLELFF. CDR3 DNA sequence: TGTGCCACTGGGACAGGGCCCTCTCTGGAGCTGTTTTTT.

The chain combines TRBV18 with TRBJ2-1; 9 positions agree with TRBD1. Germline loops: CDR1 KGHSH, CDR2 LQKENI. This CDR3 region has 15 residues. V shed 3 bases, J shed 5 bases, and the junction held 5 bases outside the gene matches. The CDR3 sequence is CASSPGTGFNNEQFF. CDR3 DNA: TGTGCCAGCTCACCCGGGACAGGGTTCAACAATGAGCAGTTCTTC.

V is TRBV19 and J is TRBJ2-2, with D uncertain. Looked up from germline, CDR1 is LNHDA and CDR2 is SQIVND (reference sequence). This CDR3 contains 16 residues. V was cut by 0 bases and J by 4 bases, with 12 bases left in between. CDR3: CASSIEQWYRTGELFF. CDR3 DNA: TGTGCCAGTAGTATAGAACAGTGGTATCGCACCGGGGAGCTGTTTTTT.

The chain is built from TRBV29-1 and TRBJ1-2; no reliable D call. From germline, CDR1 is SQVTM and CDR2 ANQGSEA. This CDR3 comprises 13 residues. The V and J ends lost 0 bases and 10 bases respectively, with 15 bases between them. The CDR3 protein is CSVEDPPNPPYTF. DNA for the CDR3: TGCAGCGTTGAAGATCCGCCAAATCCCCCCTACACCTTC.

The chain joins TRBV25-1 to TRBJ2-7; 11 nucleotides match TRBD1. Per the germline V gene, CDR1 is MGHDK and CDR2 is SYGVNS. The J segment lost 3 bases and the V segment lost 4 bases, leaving 5 bases of the junction unmatched. This CDR3 contains 15 residues. The DNA for the CDR3 is TGTGCCAGCAGTGCCCCGGGACAGGGGGACTACGAGCAGTACTTC. Translation: CASSAPGQGDYEQYF.

This clone ranks as medium-sized. CDR3 sequence reads: CASSSGTSGGAFETQYF. The CDR3 DNA reads as TGTGCCAGCAGCTCGGGGACTAGCGGGGGGGCCTTCGAGACCCAGTACTTC. V is TRBV11-3 and J is TRBJ2-5, with 16 bases aligning to TRBD2. V shed 4 bases and J 5 bases; nucleotides not matched to a gene: 7. Germline V CDR1 and CDR2: SGHNT, YENEEA. This CDR3 is 17 amino acids long.

This clone was detected only a few times. J is TRBJ2-3 and V is TRBV30; 7 bases fit TRBD1. This CDR3 region has 14 residues. Germline V gives CDR1 GTSNPN, CDR2 SVGIG (reference sequence). The V and J ends lost 3 bases and 0 bases, in that order; junction bases with no gene match: 3. The CDR3 sequence is CAWSRQGSTDTQYF. CDR3 DNA: TGTGCCTGGAGCCGACAGGGTAGCACAGATACGCAGTATTTT.

The chain couples TRBV19 to TRBJ1-5; 9 nucleotides line up with TRBD1. There are 18 residues in the CDR3. The V gene end was trimmed by 0 bases and the J gene end by 5 bases; junction bases not matched to a gene: 11. Per the germline V gene, CDR1 is LNHDA and CDR2 is SQIVND (reference sequence). The CDR3 nucleotides read TGTGCCAGTAGTATAGACCGCCGGGACAGGGCTTGGGATCAGCCCCAGCATTTT. Protein product: CASSIDRRDRAWDQPQHF.

The V gene is TRBV4-1, the J gene TRBJ2-2; the D is unclear. The CDR3 consists of 15 residues. From germline, CDR1 is MGHRA and CDR2 YSYEKL. Between the trimmed V and J ends, which lost 0 bases and 8 bases, there was a span of 13 bases. CDR3 residues: CASSQERTWRGELFF. CDR3 coding DNA: TGCGCCAGCAGCCAAGAACGAACGTGGCGGGGGGAGCTGTTTTTT.

The J gene is TRBJ1-1, the V gene TRBV30, with unresolved D. This CDR3 contains 13 residues. Between the trimmed V and J ends, which lost 3 bases and 0 bases, there was a span of 8 bases. Germline V CDR1 and CDR2: GTSNPN, SVGIG (reference sequence). CDR3 protein: CAWRQTMNTEAFF. The DNA for the CDR3 is TGTGCCTGGAGGCAGACTATGAACACTGAAGCTTTCTTT. Variable domain in full (rest from reference TRBV30 and TRBJ1-1): SQTIHQWPATLVQPVGSPLSLECTVEGTSNPNLYWYRQAAGRGLQLLFYSVGIGQISSEVPQNLSASRPQDRQFILSSKKLLLSDSGFYLCAWRQTMNTEAFFGQGTRLTVV.

V gene TRBV18 combines with J gene TRBJ1-1, with TRBD1 identical over 10 bases. V shed 3 bases and J 7 bases; nucleotides not matched to a gene: 5. In germline, CDR1 is KGHSH, CDR2 LQKENI. This CDR3 region has 14 residues. CDR3 DNA sequence: TGTGCCAGCTCACCGGGACAGGGGTCGGGTGAAGCTTTCTTT. This encodes CASSPGQGSGEAFF.

This clone was detected a few times. This chain joins TRBV19 and TRBJ2-1; 10 nucleotides agree with TRBD2. The CDR3 is 15 residues long. CDR1 and CDR2 from the germline V gene are LNHDA and SQIVND (reference sequence). V dropped 8 bases and J dropped 6; count of bases not matched to a gene: 10. CDR3 protein: CASRPGTSGVNEQFF. Written as DNA, the CDR3 is TGTGCCAGTCGCCCGGGAACTAGCGGGGTCAATGAGCAGTTCTTC.